These 25 T cell receptor beta chains share one sample of origin, sequenced in a study of blood T cell repertoires in COVID-19. The method was immunoSEQ multiplex PCR; TCRdb's version includes in-frame clones alone and lacks a portion of them. This sample has around 70,000 clones, with around 90% found just once. Sequences were obtained from peripheral blood. These receptors were collected from a man aged 45-65 years with acute or convalescent COVID-19.

The genes are TRBV2 and TRBJ1-3, with D unclear. CDR1 SNHLY and CDR2 FYNNEI come from the germline V gene. There are 12 residues in the CDR3. V lost 4 bases and J 3 bases, leaving 4 bases between the germline ends. CDR3 loop: CASSVHGNTIYF. Written as DNA, the CDR3 is TGTGCCAGCAGTGTCCATGGAAACACCATATATTTT.

The chain uses TRBV2 and TRBJ2-7; D call uncertain. Trimming left V 2 bases short and J 3 bases short, with 11 bases between. There are 14 residues in the CDR3. Germline CDR1 and CDR2: SNHLY and FYNNEI. The CDR3 reads CASSERVYSYEQYF. For the CDR3, the DNA is TGTGCCAGCAGTGAACGGGTGTATAGCTACGAGCAGTACTTC.

This clone was detected a few times. The chain uses TRBV5-6 and TRBJ2-7; TRBD1 might be the D (6 bases). The germline gives CDR1 SGHDT, CDR2 YYEEEE. CDR3 size: 13 residues. Between the trimmed V and J ends, which lost 1 base and 3 bases, there was a span of 8 bases. The CDR3 protein is CASSLRTVYEQYV. The DNA of the CDR3 is TGTGCCAGCAGCTTGAGGACAGTCTACGAGCAGTACGTC.

The chain recombines TRBV9 with TRBJ2-2; tentative D call: TRBD2 (6 bases). CDR1 and CDR2 from the germline V gene are SGDLS and YYNGEE. This CDR3 is built from 18 residues. Trimming left V 3 bases short and J 4 bases short, with 22 bases between. This CDR3 reads CASSDASEDREPTGELFF. In nucleotides, the CDR3 is TGTGCCAGCAGCGACGCCTCCGAGGACCGGGAGCCCACCGGGGAGCTGTTTTTT. Together with reference TRBV9 and TRBJ2-2, the CDR3 gives the full variable domain: DSGVTQTPKHLITATGQRVTLRCSPRSGDLSVYWYQQSLDQGLQFLIQYYNGEERAKGNILERFSAQQFPDLHSELNLSSLELGDSALYFCASSDASEDREPTGELFFGEGSRLTVL.

The rearrangement uses TRBV5-8 and TRBJ2-1, with TRBD1 matching over 9 bases. Trimming removed 4 bases from V and 4 bases from J; junction bases left unmatched: 6. This CDR3 comprises 15 residues. Germline V gene lookup returns CDR1 SGHTS and CDR2 YDEGEE. The CDR3 here is CASSASGTGYNEQFF. The CDR3 DNA reads as TGTGCCAGCAGCGCCTCGGGGACAGGGTACAATGAGCAGTTCTTC.

V and J are TRBV4-2 and TRBJ2-3; TRBD2 aligns across 9 bases. CDR3 length: 14 residues. CDR1 and CDR2 (germline): LGHNA, YNFKEQ. Trimming took 6 bases from V and 5 from J; bases not matched to a gene: 6. This CDR3 is CASSLVAGVDTQYF. CDR3 DNA: TGTGCCAGCAGTCTCGTAGCGGGGGTAGATACGCAGTATTTT.

The V call is TRBV4-2, the J call TRBJ2-1; 8 positions agree with TRBD2. Germline V gives CDR1 LGHNA, CDR2 YNFKEQ. The CDR3 loop spans 18 amino acids. After removal of 0 bases from V and 1 base from J, the junction contained 8 bases not matched to a gene. The CDR3 DNA reads as TGTGCCAGCAGCCAAGATTCGATACTAGCGGCTTCCTACAATGAGCAGTTCTTC. Translating gives CASSQDSILAASYNEQFF.

CDR3 loop: CAWTLSSYNEQFF. As DNA, the CDR3 is TGTGCCTGGACCCTTAGCTCCTACAATGAGCAGTTCTTC. This chain joins TRBV30 and TRBJ2-1, with D hard to call. This CDR3 is built from 13 residues. Per germline, CDR1 GTSNPN and CDR2 SVGIG (reference sequence). Trimming shortened V by 4 bases and J by 0 bases, and 7 bases separated the two germline ends.

The chain carries TRBV2 and TRBJ1-5, with D uncertain. The V and J ends lost 7 bases and 2 bases respectively, with 9 bases between them. Germline CDR1 and CDR2: SNHLY and FYNNEI. CDR3 size: 13 residues. The CDR3 bases are TGTGCCAGCACCACCACGGGCAATCAGCCCCAGCATTTT. Its protein product is CASTTTGNQPQHF.

Only one count was recorded for this clone. The rearrangement joins TRBV4-2 to TRBJ2-1, with unresolved D. CDR1 LGHNA and CDR2 YNFKEQ come from the germline V gene. The V end was cut by 0 bases, the J end by 9 bases, with 6 bases between. This CDR3 comprises 12 residues. CDR3 protein: CASSQDSREQFF. The DNA for the CDR3 is TGTGCCAGCAGCCAAGATTCCCGTGAGCAGTTCTTC.

The rearrangement joins TRBV29-1 to TRBJ1-1; weak D call: TRBD1 (5 bases). The CDR3 is 14 amino acids. Germline V gene data show CDR1 as SQVTM and CDR2 as ANQGSEA. Trimming took 6 bases from V and 0 from J, leaving 14 bases between them. The chain's CDR3 is CSVSLGHLNTEAFF. The CDR3 nucleotides are TGCAGCGTGTCCCTCGGACATTTGAACACTGAAGCTTTCTTT. The full variable domain, its missing parts supplied by reference TRBV29-1 and TRBJ1-1, is SAVISQKPSRDICQRGTSLTIQCQVDSQVTMMFWYRQQPGQSLTLIATANQGSEATYESGFVIDKFPISRPNLTFSTLTVSNMSPEDSSIYLCSVSLGHLNTEAFFGQGTRLTVV.

The rearrangement joins TRBV5-5 to TRBJ2-1; D perhaps matches TRBD2 (5 bases). The V gene's germline CDR1 is SGHKS and CDR2 YYEKEE (reference sequence). The CDR3 spans 15 residues. V was pared by 4 bases and J by 0 bases, with 11 bases between. The DNA for the CDR3 is TGTGCCAGCAGCCGACTATTGAGCTCCTACAATGAGCAGTTCTTC. Translation: CASSRLLSSYNEQFF.

J is TRBJ2-7 and V is TRBV5-1, with D possibly TRBD2 on 6 matching bases. Trimming removed 4 bases from V and 1 base from J, with 15 bases in between. This CDR3 contains 15 residues. Germline lookup yields CDR1 SGHRS and CDR2 YFSETQ. CDR3 nucleotides: TGCGCCAGCAGCGTTAGCTTGGGACTTTCCTACGAGCAGTACTTC. Translating gives CASSVSLGLSYEQYF. Full variable domain (remainder filled in from reference TRBV5-1 and TRBJ2-7): KAGVTQTPRYLIKTRGQQVTLSCSPISGHRSVSWYQQTPGQGLQFLFEYFSETQRNKGNFPGRFSGRQFSNSRSEMNVSTLELGDSALYLCASSVSLGLSYEQYFGPGTRLTVT.

The chain employs TRBV29-1 and TRBJ2-3, with D tentatively TRBD1 (6 bases). CDR1 and CDR2 from the germline V gene are SQVTM and ANQGSEA. V lost 4 bases, J lost 1 base, and 6 bases lay in between. The CDR3 totals 12 residues. The CDR3 DNA reads as TGCAGCGTTGCAGGGGGCACAGATACGCAGTATTTT. It specifies CSVAGGTDTQYF.

The chain uses TRBV5-4 and TRBJ2-3; 15 bases line up with TRBD2. The CDR3 consists of 16 residues. With 4 bases clipped from V and 7 bases from J, the junction kept 7 bases outside the gene matches. Germline CDR1 reads SGHNT; CDR2 reads YYREEE (reference sequence). The CDR3: CASSLGLAGGPNTQYF. CDR3 bases: TGTGCCAGCAGCCTCGGACTAGCGGGAGGGCCGAATACGCAGTATTTT.

The chain joins TRBV2 to TRBJ1-5, with D possibly TRBD1 on 5 matching bases. The CDR3 has 14 amino acids. In germline, CDR1 is SNHLY, CDR2 FYNNEI. Trimming took off 4 bases at V and 3 bases at J, with 10 bases between the two ends. CDR3 region: CASSATATNQPQHF. Here the CDR3 DNA reads TGTGCCAGCAGTGCGACAGCTACCAATCAGCCCCAGCATTTT.

This chain links TRBV28 with TRBJ1-5, with D hard to call. Between the trimmed V and J ends, which lost 10 bases and 2 bases, there was a span of 12 bases. Germline CDR1 MDHEN, CDR2 SYDVKM. This CDR3 spans 13 amino acids. The CDR3 region is CATGRSGNQPQHF. In DNA form, the CDR3 reads TGTGCCACCGGGAGGTCCGGCAATCAGCCCCAGCATTTT. The variable domain in full, completed from reference TRBV28 and TRBJ1-5, reads DVKVTQSSRYLVKRTGEKVFLECVQDMDHENMFWYRQDPGLGLRLIYFSYDVKMKEKGDIPEGYSVSREKKERFSLILESASTNQTSMYLCATGRSGNQPQHFGDGTRLSIL.

This clone was observed once. The gene calls are TRBV7-8 and TRBJ2-3; tentative D call: TRBD2 (6 bases). The CDR3 totals 16 residues. Trimming took 2 bases from V and 0 from J, leaving 12 bases between them. Germline CDR1 is SGHVS and CDR2 is FQNEAQ. In DNA form, the CDR3 reads TGTGCCAGCAGCTTACGAGGCGGGGCGAGCACAGATACGCAGTATTTT. As protein: CASSLRGGASTDTQYF.

The gene calls are TRBV7-6 and TRBJ1-1, with TRBD1 as a possible D gene (5 bases). This CDR3 contains 15 residues. The V end lost 4 bases, the J end lost 7 bases, and 19 bases lay between the germline ends. The germline gives CDR1 SGHVS, CDR2 FNYEAQ. The chain's CDR3 is CASSSPGGGRGEAFF. CDR3 nucleotide sequence: TGTGCCAGCAGCTCCCCCGGGGGGGGTCGGGGTGAAGCTTTCTTT.

The chain recombines TRBV2 with TRBJ2-5; possibly TRBD2 for D (5 bases). The germline V gene encodes CDR1 SNHLY and CDR2 FYNNEI. Trimming took off 1 base at V and 6 bases at J, with 9 bases between the two ends. The CDR3 is 13 residues long. CDR3 amino acids: CASSEGGWQTQYF. The CDR3 region has the DNA TGTGCCAGCAGTGAAGGAGGGTGGCAGACCCAGTACTTC.

The genes are TRBV5-1 and TRBJ2-1; no definite D call. Looked up from germline, CDR1 is SGHRS and CDR2 is YFSETQ. The CDR3 sequence is 16 residues long. V shed 4 bases and J shed 0 bases, with 14 bases lying between them. As DNA, the CDR3 is TGCGCCAGCAGCCCCGCCCCCTACGACTCCTACAATGAGCAGTTCTTC. It specifies CASSPAPYDSYNEQFF.

This chain connects TRBV29-1 to TRBJ2-3; D is possibly TRBD2 (5 bases). CDR3 length: 13 residues. The V and J ends lost 6 bases and 4 bases respectively, with 14 bases between them. CDR1 is SQVTM and CDR2 is ANQGSEA in the germline V gene. CDR3 amino acids: CSVQRLWADTQYF. CDR3 sequence (DNA): TGCAGCGTCCAGCGGTTGTGGGCAGATACGCAGTATTTT.

The chain recombines TRBV18 with TRBJ2-3; maybe TRBD2 (5 bases). V dropped 4 bases and J dropped 1 base, with 9 bases sitting between them. This CDR3 contains 14 residues. Germline V lookup: CDR1 KGHSH, CDR2 LQKENI. CDR3: CASSQEGGTDTQYF. In DNA, the CDR3 is TGTGCCAGCTCACAAGAGGGAGGCACAGATACGCAGTATTTT.

J is TRBJ1-2 and V is TRBV18; 7 bases line up with TRBD1. The CDR3 consists of 12 residues. Germline trimming cut 6 bases from V and 8 bases from J; bases unmatched to any gene: 6. The germline V gene has CDR1 KGHSH and CDR2 LQKENI. CDR3 residues: CASSRDREGYTF. DNA for the CDR3: TGTGCCAGCTCCCGGGACAGAGAGGGCTACACCTTC.

This sequence joins TRBV7-8 and TRBJ2-3, with D hard to call. The germline CDR1 and CDR2 sequences are SGHVS and FQNEAQ. V dropped 4 bases and J dropped 3 bases, with 20 bases sitting between them. This CDR3 has 17 residues. The CDR3 sequence is CASSSTPARVVTDTQYF. As DNA, the CDR3 is TGTGCCAGCAGCTCAACTCCAGCCCGGGTTGTTACAGATACGCAGTATTTT.